Presented here are 10 T cell receptor beta chains from one specimen sequenced in a study of a mutant IDH1 vaccine in newly diagnosed glioma. Repertoires were generated with immunoSEQ multiplex PCR, while TCRdb's copy carries only in-frame clones and drops some. The table lists approximately 54,000 clones, about four fifths of them singletons. Described time point: baseline, week 1 (first vaccination visit). Documented treatment: pre-vaccination baseline after standard-of-care therapy. This specimen consisted of PBMCs, obtained from a glioma patient treated with radiotherapy, temozolomide or both. Source of these receptors: a man aged 18-30 years with glioma.

The rearrangement links TRBV6-5 to TRBJ1-1, with 8 bases that match TRBD1. Trimming at V came to 10 bases and at J to 3 bases, leaving 10 bases not matched to a gene. The CDR3 covers 14 residues. The germline V gene has CDR1 MNHEY and CDR2 SVGAGI. For the CDR3, the DNA is TGTGCCATCTCGACAGGGGTTGGGTACACTGAAGCTTTCTTT. This codes for CAISTGVGYTEAFF.

The genes are TRBV30 and TRBJ2-7; D unresolved. CDR3 size: 13 residues. Germline V gene data show CDR1 as GTSNPN and CDR2 as SVGIG (reference sequence). The V end was cut by 0 bases, the J end by 3 bases, with 9 bases between. The CDR3 nucleotides are TGTGCCTGGAGTGTGAATTCTCGCTACGAGCAGTACTTC. Its translation is CAWSVNSRYEQYF. Looking up the rest from reference TRBV30 and TRBJ2-7 gives the full variable domain: SQTIHQWPATLVQPVGSPLSLECTVEGTSNPNLYWYRQAAGRGLQLLFYSVGIGQISSEVPQNLSASRPQDRQFILSSKKLLLSDSGFYLCAWSVNSRYEQYFGPGTRLTVT.

This clone was seen just once. The chain combines TRBV10-3 with TRBJ2-2, with 10 positions matching TRBD2. The CDR3 has 16 amino acids. Germline V lookup: CDR1 ENHRY, CDR2 SYGVKD. V was clipped by 6 bases and J by 3 bases; unmatched bases: 7. The CDR3 reads CAIRPASGGHTGELFF. The CDR3 bases are TGTGCCATCAGACCCGCTAGCGGGGGACACACCGGGGAGCTGTTTTTT.

The V gene is TRBV27, the J gene TRBJ2-2, with TRBD1 as a possible D gene (5 bases). Deletions cut 3 bases from V and 6 bases from J, with 8 bases between. CDR1 is MNHEY, CDR2 SMNVEV, per germline (reference sequence). This CDR3 is built from 13 residues. The CDR3 spells CASSFRVPGELFF. CDR3 sequence (DNA): TGTGCCAGCAGTTTCAGGGTTCCCGGGGAGCTGTTTTTT.

CDR3 residues: CASSWGALSGNQPQHF. DNA of the CDR3: TGTGCCAGCAGCTGGGGGGCCCTGAGCGGCAATCAGCCCCAGCATTTT. The V call is TRBV5-5, the J call TRBJ1-5; maybe TRBD1 (6 bases). Germline values: CDR1 SGHKS, CDR2 YYEKEE (reference sequence). This CDR3 contains 16 residues. V was pared by 3 bases and J by 2 bases, with 15 bases between.

Comment on this clone: The junction does not match germline at one end; this may be a read error. The chain uses TRBV2 and TRBJ2-2, with no clear D. Germline CDR1 reads SNHLY; CDR2 reads FYNNEI. The CDR3 length is 12 residues. The CDR3 nucleotides are TGTGCCAGCAGTCAAGCCTGGGGGGAGCTGTTTTTT. This encodes CASSQAWGELFF.

The chain uses TRBV28 and TRBJ1-5, with TRBD1 matching 8 bases. The CDR3 consists of 17 residues. After removal of 4 bases from V and 1 base from J, the junction contained 9 bases not matched to a gene. In germline, CDR1 is MDHEN, CDR2 SYDVKM. The CDR3 is CASSSDRVRESNQPQHF. CDR3 sequence (DNA): TGTGCCAGCAGTTCGGACAGGGTCAGGGAGAGCAATCAGCCCCAGCATTTT.

The chain uses TRBV6-6 and TRBJ1-4, with D maybe TRBD1 (6 bases). Germline values: CDR1 MNHNY, CDR2 SVGAGI (reference sequence). CDR3 length: 14 amino acids. Trimming removed 6 bases at V and 2 bases at J, with 10 bases between. This chain's CDR3 is CASRAQGTNEKLFF. CDR3 nucleotides: TGTGCCAGCAGAGCGCAGGGGACTAATGAAAAACTGTTTTTT.

The V and J genes are TRBV7-8 and TRBJ1-6; 11 nucleotides agree with TRBD1. Germline CDR1 reads SGHVS; CDR2 reads FQNEAQ. The CDR3 covers 15 residues. Trimming at V came to 3 bases and at J to 9 bases, leaving 4 bases not matched to a gene. CDR3 sequence: CASSLDRGLSSPLHF. The DNA of the CDR3 is TGTGCCAGCAGCTTGGACAGGGGGCTAAGTTCACCCCTCCACTTT.

This CDR3 reads CASSPYHGAGYMNTEAFF. CDR3 in DNA: TGTGCCAGCAGCCCCTACCACGGGGCAGGATACATGAACACTGAAGCTTTCTTT. The rearrangement links TRBV5-6 to TRBJ1-1, with D perhaps TRBD1 (5 bases). CDR1 is SGHDT, CDR2 YYEEEE, per germline. The CDR3 runs to 18 residues. The V and J ends lost 4 bases and 0 bases respectively, with 22 bases between them.